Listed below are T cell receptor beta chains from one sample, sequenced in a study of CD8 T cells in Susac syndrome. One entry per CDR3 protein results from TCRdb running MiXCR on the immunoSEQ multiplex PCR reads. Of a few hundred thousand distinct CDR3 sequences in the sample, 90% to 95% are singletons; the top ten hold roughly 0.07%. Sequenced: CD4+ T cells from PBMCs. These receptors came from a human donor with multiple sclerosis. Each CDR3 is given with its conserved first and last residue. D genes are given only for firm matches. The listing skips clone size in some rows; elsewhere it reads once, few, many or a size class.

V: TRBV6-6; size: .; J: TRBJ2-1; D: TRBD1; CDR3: CASSQPGQENEQFF; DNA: TGTGCCAGCAGCCAACCGGGACAGGAGAATGAGCAGTTCTTC
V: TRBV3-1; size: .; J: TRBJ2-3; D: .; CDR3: CASSHRPQNTQYF; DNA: TGTGCCAGCAGCCACAGACCCCAGAATACGCAGTATTTT
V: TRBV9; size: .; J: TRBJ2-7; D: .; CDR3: CASSVGARVKGYEQYF; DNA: TGTGCCAGCAGCGTAGGGGCGAGAGTTAAAGGGTACGAGCAGTACTTC
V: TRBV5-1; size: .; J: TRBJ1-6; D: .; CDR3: CASSLVSGRNSPLHF; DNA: TGCGCCAGCAGCTTGGTTTCGGGGCGGAATTCACCCCTCCACTTT
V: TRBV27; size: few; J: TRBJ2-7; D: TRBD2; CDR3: CASSPRGGPYEQYF; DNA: TGTGCCAGCAGTCCCCGGGGGGGACCTTACGAGCAGTACTTC
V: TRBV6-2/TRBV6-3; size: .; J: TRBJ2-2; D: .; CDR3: CASSSFGGPNTGELFF; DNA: TGTGCCAGCAGTTCGTTCGGGGGACCGAACACCGGGGAGCTGTTTTTT
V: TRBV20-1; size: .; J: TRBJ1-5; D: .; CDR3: CSARDSHRSGDQPQHF; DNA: TGCAGTGCTAGAGATTCCCACAGGTCCGGGGATCAGCCCCAGCATTTT
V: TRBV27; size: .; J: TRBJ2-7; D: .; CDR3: CASSAWLRGEQYF; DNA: TGTGCCAGCAGTGCATGGTTGCGTGGAGAGCAGTACTTC
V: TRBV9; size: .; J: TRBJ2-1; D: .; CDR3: CASSVRGGNSYNEQFF; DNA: TGTGCCAGCAGCGTTCGCGGGGGCAATTCTTACAATGAGCAGTTCTTC
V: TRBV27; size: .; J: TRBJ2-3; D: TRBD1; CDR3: CASSWGQGVPSTDTQYF; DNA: TGTGCCAGCAGTTGGGGACAGGGGGTCCCCAGCACAGATACGCAGTATTTT
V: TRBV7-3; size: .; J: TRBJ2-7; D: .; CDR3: CASSLGSGREQYF; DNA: TGTGCCAGCAGCTTGGGGTCCGGGCGGGAGCAGTACTTC
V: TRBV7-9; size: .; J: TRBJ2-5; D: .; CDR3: CASSLSGRETQYF; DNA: TGTGCCAGCAGTTTATCGGGGAGGGAGACCCAGTACTTC
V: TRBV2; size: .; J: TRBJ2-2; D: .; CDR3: CASRGRALTGELFF; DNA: TGTGCCAGCAGAGGCCGGGCCCTCACCGGGGAGCTGTTTTTT
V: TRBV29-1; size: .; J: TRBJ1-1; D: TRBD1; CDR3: CSGRGGQIMNTEAFF; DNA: TGCAGCGGACGGGGGGGACAGATTATGAACACTGAAGCTTTCTTT
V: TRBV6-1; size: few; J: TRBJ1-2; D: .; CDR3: CASSSATMNYGYTF; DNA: TGTGCCAGCAGTTCCGCCACAATGAACTATGGCTACACCTTC
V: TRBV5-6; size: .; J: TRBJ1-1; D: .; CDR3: CASSLDPTGNTEAFF; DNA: TGTGCCAGCAGCTTGGACCCGACAGGAAACACTGAAGCTTTCTTT
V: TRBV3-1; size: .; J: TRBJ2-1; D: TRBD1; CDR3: CASRGGQGAWNEQFF; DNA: TGTGCCAGCAGGGGCGGACAGGGGGCTTGGAATGAGCAGTTCTTC
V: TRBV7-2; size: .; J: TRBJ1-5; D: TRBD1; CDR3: CASSLRVDRGRNQPQHF; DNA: TGTGCCAGCAGCTTGAGGGTGGACAGGGGCCGCAATCAGCCCCAGCATTTT
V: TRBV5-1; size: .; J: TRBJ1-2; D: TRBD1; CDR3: CASSLDGRGNYGYTF; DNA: TGCGCCAGCAGCTTGGATGGCAGGGGGAACTATGGCTACACCTTC
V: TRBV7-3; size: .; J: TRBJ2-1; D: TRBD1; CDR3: CASSLSGQGGIVEQFF; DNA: TGTGCCAGCAGCTTATCAGGACAGGGTGGTATCGTTGAGCAGTTCTTC
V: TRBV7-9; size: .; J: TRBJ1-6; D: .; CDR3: CASSDGRINSPLHF; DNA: TGTGCCAGCAGCGACGGACGAATTAATTCACCCCTCCACTTT
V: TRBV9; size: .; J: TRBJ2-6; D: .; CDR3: CASTLEGSYSGANVLTF; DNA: TGTGCCAGCACCTTAGAGGGGTCTTACTCTGGGGCCAACGTCCTGACTTTC
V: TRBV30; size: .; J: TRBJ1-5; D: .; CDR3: CAWSGGRGSNQPQHF; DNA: TGTGCCTGGAGCGGGGGACGGGGGAGCAATCAGCCCCAGCATTTT
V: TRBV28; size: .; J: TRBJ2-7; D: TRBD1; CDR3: CASSSGGYTYEQYF; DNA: TGTGCCAGCAGTTCAGGGGGCTATACCTACGAGCAGTACTTC
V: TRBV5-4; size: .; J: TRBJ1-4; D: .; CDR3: CASSLQGGPNEKLFF; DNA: TGTGCCAGCAGCCTACAGGGCGGGCCTAATGAAAAACTGTTTTTT
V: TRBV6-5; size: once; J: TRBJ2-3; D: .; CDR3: CASSYSRGSTDTQYF; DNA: TGTGCCAGCAGTTACAGTCGCGGTAGCACAGATACGCAGTATTTT
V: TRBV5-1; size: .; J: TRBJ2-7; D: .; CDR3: CASSLADEQYF; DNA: TGCGCCAGCAGCTTGGCAGACGAGCAGTACTTC
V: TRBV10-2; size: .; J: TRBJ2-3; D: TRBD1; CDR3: CASRLLGQKYSTDTQYF; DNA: TGCGCCAGCAGATTATTGGGACAGAAGTATAGCACAGATACGCAGTATTTT
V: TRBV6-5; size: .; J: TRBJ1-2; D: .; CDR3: CASSYSGNGYTF; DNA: TGTGCCAGCAGTTACTCAGGGAATGGCTACACCTTC
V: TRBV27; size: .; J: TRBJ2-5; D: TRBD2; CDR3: CASSLGGEQQETQYF; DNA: TGTGCCAGCAGTTTAGGGGGGGAACAGCAAGAGACCCAGTACTTC
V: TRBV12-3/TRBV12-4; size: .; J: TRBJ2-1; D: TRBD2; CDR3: CASSPSGRFYNEQFF; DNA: TGTGCCAGCAGCCCTAGCGGGAGATTCTACAATGAGCAGTTCTTC
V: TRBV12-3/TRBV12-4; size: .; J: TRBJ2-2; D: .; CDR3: CASSLFGVSNTGELFF; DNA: TGTGCCAGCAGTTTATTCGGCGTCTCGAACACCGGGGAGCTGTTTTTT
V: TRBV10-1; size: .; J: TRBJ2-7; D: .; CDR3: CASSDLLTAQGVYEQYF; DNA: TGCGCCAGCAGTGATCTCCTGACAGCCCAAGGGGTCTACGAGCAGTACTTC
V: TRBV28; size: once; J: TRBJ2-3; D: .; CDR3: CASSPWGGSSTDTQYF; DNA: TGTGCCAGCAGCCCTTGGGGGGGCTCCTCCACAGATACGCAGTATTTT
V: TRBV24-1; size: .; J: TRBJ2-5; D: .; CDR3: CATSERGLYQETQYF; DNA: TGTGCCACCAGTGAGAGGGGTCTGTACCAAGAGACCCAGTACTTC
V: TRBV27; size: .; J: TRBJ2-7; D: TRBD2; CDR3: CASSSLGRGSSYEQYF; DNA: TGTGCCAGCAGTTCTCTTGGGCGGGGGAGCTCCTACGAGCAGTACTTC
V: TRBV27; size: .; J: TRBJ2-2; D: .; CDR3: CASRRGLDDTGELFF; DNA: TGTGCCAGCAGAAGGGGACTGGATGACACCGGGGAGCTGTTTTTT
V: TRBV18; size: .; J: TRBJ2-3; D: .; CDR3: CASSPLPQSGDTQYF; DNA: TGTGCCAGCTCACCTCTGCCCCAGTCGGGAGATACGCAGTATTTT
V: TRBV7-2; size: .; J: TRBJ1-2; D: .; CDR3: CASSPTRFSNGYTF; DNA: TGTGCCAGCAGCCCAACGAGGTTCTCCAATGGCTACACCTTC
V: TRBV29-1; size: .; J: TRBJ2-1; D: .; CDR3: CSVQGGHWGEFYNEQFF; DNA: TGCAGCGTTCAAGGTGGACATTGGGGGGAATTTTACAATGAGCAGTTCTTC
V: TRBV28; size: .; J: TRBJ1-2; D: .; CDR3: CASTRDASTNYGYTF; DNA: TGTGCCAGCACCAGGGACGCTAGTACTAACTATGGCTACACCTTC
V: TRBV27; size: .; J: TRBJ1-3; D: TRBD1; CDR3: CASSLLPLSQGASGNTIYF; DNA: TGTGCCAGCAGTTTACTCCCCTTGTCACAGGGGGCTTCTGGAAACACCATATATTTT
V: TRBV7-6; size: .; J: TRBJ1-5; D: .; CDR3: CASSTPGPNQPQHF; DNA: TGTGCCAGCAGCACCCCGGGTCCTAATCAGCCCCAGCATTTT
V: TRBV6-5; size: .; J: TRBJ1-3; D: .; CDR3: CASSYSGRGNTIYF; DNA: TGTGCCAGCAGTTACTCCGGGAGAGGAAACACCATATATTTT
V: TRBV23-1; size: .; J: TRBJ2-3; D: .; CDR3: CASSSAEGSTDTQYF; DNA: TGCGCCAGCAGTTCCGCGGAGGGGAGCACAGATACGCAGTATTTT